This TCR beta chain was documented in a study of molecular identifiers for immune sequencing clone quantification. General study findings and limits: Over 99% of effector molecules, but under 1% in naive cells, were held by clones with more than 20 RNA copies. Researchers reportedly could pick up spiked Jurkat TCR RNA from one cell mixed into over 900,000 naive cells.

Previously published methods and listed TCR primers were used for the bulk TCR libraries. One entry per CDR3 protein results from TCRdb running MiXCR on the PCR reads. The data contain under 800,000 distinct CDR3 sequences, roughly 27% of them singletons. Naive CD8 T cells underwent sorting with the CD8+CD4-CCR7+CD45RA+ definition. This CDR3 region has 15 residues. Per germline, CDR1 SGHTA and CDR2 FQGTGA. About this clonotype itself: Its antigen is undetermined. A junction boundary mismatches the germline segment, possibly from a read error.

Sequencing was performed on naive CD8+ T cells from blood, with Jurkat cell RNA spiked in. As to subset: FACS-sorted CD8+CD4-CCR7+CD45RA+ naive T cells. This sequence was found in a human donor in good health. Some libraries in this study had Jurkat cell RNA spiked in. The V call is TRBV7-3, the J call TRBJ2-3; TRBD2 is a possible D gene (6 bases). CDR3 sequence (DNA): TGTGCCAACAGCCCCTCCGGGGGTGACGCAGATACGCAGTATTTT. Protein product: CANSPSGGDADTQYF.